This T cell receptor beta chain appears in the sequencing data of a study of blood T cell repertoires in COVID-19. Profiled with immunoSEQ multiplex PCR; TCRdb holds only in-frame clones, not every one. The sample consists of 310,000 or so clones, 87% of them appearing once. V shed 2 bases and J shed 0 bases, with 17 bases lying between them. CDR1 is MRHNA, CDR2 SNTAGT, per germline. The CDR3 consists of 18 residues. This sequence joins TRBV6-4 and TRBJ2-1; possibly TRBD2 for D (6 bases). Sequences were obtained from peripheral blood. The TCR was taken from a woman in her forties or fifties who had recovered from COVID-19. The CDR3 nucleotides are TGTGCCAGCAGTGACACCCCGGGACTCTTAAGCTCCTACAATGAGCAGTTCTTC. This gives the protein CASSDTPGLLSSYNEQFF.